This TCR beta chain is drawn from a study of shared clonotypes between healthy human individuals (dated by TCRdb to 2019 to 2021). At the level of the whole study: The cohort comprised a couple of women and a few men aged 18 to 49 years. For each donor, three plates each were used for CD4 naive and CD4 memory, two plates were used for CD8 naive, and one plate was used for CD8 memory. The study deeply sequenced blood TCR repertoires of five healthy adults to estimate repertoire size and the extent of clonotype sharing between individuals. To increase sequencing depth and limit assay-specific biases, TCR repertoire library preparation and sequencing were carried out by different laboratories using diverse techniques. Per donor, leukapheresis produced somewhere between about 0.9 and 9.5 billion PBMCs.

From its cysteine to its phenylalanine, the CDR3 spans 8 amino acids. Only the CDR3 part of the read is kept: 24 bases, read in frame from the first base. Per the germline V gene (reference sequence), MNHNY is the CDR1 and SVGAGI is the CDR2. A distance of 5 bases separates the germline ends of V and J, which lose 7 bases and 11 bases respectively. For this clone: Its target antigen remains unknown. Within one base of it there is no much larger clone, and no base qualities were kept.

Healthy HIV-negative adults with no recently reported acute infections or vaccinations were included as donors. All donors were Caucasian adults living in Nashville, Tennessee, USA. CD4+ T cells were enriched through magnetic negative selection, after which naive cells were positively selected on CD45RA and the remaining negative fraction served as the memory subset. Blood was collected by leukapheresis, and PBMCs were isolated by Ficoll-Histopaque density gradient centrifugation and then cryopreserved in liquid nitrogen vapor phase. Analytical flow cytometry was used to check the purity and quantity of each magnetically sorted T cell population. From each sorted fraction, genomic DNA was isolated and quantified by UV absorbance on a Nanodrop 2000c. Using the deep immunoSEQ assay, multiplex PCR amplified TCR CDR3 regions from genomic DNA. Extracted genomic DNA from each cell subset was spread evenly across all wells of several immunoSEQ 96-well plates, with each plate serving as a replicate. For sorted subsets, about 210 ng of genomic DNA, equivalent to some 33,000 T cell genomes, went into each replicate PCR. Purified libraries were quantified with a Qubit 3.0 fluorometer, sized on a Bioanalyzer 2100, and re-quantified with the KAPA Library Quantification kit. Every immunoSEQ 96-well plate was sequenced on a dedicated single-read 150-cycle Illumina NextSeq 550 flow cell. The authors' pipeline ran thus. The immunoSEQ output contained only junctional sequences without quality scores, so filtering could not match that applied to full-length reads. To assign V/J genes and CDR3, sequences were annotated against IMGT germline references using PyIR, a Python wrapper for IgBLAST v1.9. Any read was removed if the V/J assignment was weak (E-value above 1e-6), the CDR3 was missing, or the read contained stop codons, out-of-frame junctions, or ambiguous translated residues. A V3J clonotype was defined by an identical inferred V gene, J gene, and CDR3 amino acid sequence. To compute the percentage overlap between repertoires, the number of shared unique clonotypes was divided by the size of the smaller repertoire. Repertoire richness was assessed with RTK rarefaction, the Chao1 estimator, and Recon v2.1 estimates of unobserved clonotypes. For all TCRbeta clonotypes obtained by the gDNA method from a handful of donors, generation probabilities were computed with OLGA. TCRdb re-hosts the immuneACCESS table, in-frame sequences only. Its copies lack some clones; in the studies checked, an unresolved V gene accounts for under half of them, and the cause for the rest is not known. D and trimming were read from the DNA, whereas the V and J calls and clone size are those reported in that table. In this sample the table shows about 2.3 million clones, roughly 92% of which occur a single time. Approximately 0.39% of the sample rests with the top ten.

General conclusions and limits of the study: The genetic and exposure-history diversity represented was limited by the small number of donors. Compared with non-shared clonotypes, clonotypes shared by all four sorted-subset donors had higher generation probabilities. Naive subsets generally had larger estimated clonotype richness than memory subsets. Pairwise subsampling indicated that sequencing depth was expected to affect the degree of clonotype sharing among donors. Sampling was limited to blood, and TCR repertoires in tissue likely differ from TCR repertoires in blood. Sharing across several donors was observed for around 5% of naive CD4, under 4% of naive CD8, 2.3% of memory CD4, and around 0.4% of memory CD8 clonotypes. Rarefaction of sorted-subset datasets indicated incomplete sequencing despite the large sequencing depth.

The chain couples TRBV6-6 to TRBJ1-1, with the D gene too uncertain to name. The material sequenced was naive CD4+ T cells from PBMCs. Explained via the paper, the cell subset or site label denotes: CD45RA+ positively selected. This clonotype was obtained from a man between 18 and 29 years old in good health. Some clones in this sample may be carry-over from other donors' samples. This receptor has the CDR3 CASKKAFF. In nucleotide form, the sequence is TGTGCCAGCAAAAAGGCTTTCTTT.